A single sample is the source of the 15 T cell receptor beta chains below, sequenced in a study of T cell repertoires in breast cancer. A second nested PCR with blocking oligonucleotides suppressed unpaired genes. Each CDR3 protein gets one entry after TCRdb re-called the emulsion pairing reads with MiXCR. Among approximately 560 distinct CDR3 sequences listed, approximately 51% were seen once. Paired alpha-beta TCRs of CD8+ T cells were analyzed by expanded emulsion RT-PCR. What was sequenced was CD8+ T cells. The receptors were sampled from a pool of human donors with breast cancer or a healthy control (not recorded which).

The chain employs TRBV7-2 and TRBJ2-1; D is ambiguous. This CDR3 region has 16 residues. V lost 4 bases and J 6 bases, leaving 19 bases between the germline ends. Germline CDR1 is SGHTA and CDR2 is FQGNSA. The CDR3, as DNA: TGTGCCAGCAGCTACCGGGCCCAGCTGGTTGGCAATGAGCAGTTCTTC. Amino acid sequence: CASSYRAQLVGNEQFF.

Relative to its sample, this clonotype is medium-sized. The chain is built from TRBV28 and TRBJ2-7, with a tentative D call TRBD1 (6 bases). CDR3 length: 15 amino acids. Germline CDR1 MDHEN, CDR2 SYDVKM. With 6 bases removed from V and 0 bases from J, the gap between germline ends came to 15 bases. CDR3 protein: CASSFAMDSSYEQYF. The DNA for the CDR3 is TGTGCCAGCAGCTTCGCTATGGACAGCTCCTACGAGCAGTACTTC. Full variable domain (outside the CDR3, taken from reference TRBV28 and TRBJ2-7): DVKVTQSSRYLVKRTGEKVFLECVQDMDHENMFWYRQDPGLGLRLIYFSYDVKMKEKGDIPEGYSVSREKKERFSLILESASTNQTSMYLCASSFAMDSSYEQYFGPGTRLTVT.

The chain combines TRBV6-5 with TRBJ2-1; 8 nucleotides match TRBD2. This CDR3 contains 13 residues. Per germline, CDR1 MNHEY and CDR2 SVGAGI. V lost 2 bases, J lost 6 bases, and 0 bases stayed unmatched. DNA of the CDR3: TGTGCCAGCAGTTACGGACTAGCCAATGAGCAGTTCTTC. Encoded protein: CASSYGLANEQFF.

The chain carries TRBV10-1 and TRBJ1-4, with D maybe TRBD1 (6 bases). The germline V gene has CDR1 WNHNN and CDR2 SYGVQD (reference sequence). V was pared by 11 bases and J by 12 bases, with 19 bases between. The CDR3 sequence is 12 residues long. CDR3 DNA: TGCGCCCGCTATGCAGACAGGTCTGAACTGTTTTTT. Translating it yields CARYADRSELFF.

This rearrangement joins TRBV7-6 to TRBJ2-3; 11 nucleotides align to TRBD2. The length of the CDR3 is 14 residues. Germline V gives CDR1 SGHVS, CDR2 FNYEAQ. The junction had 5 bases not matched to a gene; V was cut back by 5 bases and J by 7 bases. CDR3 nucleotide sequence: TGTGCCAGCAGCAAGACTAGCGGGGAGAATACGCAGTATTTT. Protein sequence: CASSKTSGENTQYF.

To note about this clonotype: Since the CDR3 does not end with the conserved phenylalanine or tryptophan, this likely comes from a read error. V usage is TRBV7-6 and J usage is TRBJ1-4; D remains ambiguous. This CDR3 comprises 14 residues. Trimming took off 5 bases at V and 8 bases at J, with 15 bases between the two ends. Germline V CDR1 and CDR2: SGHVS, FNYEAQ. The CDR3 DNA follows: TGTGCCAGCAGCGCCAGGACGGAGAAGGAAAAACTGTTTTCT. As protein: CASSARTEKEKLFS.

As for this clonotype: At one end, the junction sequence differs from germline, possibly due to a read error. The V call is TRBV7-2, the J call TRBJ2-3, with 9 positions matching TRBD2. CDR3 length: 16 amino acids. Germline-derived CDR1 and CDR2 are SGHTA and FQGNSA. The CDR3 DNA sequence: TGTGCCGGCAGCTTAGTAGCGGGGGCGCGCACAGATACGCAGTATTTC. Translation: CAGSLVAGARTDTQYF.

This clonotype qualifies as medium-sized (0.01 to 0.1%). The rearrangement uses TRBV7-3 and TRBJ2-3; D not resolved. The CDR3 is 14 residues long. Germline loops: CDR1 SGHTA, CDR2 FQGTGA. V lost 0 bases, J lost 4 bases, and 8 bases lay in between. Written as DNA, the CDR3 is TGTGCCAGCAGCTTAACGCGGTGGGCAGATACGCAGTATTTT. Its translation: CASSLTRWADTQYF.

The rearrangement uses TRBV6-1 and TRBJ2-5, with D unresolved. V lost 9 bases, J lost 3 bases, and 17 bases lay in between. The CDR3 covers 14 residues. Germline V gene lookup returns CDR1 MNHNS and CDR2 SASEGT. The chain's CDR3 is CASRPPATKETQYF. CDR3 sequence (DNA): TGTGCCAGTAGGCCTCCAGCGACCAAAGAGACCCAGTACTTC.

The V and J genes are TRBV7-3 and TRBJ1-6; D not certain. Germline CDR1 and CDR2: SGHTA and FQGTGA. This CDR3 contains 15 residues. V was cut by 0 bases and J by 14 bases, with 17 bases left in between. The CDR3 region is CASSLTEGGNETLHF. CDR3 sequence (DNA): TGTGCCAGCAGCTTAACTGAAGGAGGAAATGAAACCCTCCACTTT.

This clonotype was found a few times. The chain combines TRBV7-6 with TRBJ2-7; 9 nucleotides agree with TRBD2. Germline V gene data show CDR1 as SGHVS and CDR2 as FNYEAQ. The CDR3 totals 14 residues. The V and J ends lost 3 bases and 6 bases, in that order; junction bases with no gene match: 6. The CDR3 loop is CASSLPGLAGEQYF. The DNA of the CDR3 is TGTGCCAGCAGCTTGCCGGGACTAGCAGGCGAGCAGTACTTC.

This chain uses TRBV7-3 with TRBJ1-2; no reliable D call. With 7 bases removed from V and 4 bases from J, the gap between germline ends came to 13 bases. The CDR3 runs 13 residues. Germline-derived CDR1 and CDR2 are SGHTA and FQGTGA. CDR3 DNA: TGTGCCAGCATCTTCACCGGTGGCTATGGCTACACCTTC. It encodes CASIFTGGYGYTF. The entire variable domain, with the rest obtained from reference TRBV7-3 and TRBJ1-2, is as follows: GAGVSQTPSNKVTEKGKYVELRCDPISGHTALYWYRQSLGQGPEFLIYFQGTGAADDSGLPNDRFFAVRPEGSVSTLKIQRTERGDSAVYLCASIFTGGYGYTFGSGTRLTVV.

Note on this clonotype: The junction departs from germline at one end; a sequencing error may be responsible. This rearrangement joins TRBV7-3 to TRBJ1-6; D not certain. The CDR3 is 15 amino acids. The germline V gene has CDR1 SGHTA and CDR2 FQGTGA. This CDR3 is CASSLTEGGNAPRHW. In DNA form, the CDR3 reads TGTGCCAGCAGCTTAACTGAAGGAGGAAATGCACCCCGCCACTGG. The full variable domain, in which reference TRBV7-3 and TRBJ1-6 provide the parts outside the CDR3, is GAGVSQTPSNKVTEKGKYVELRCDPISGHTALYWYRQSLGQGPEFLIYFQGTGAADDSGLPNDRFFAVRPEGSVSTLKIQRTERGDSAVYLCASSLTEGGNAPRHWGNGTRLTVT.

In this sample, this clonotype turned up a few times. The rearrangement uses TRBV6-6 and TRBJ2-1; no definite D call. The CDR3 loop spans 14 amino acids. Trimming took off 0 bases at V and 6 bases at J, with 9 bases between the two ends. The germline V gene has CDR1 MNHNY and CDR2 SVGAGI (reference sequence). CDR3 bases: TGTGCCAGCAGTTACTCTCCGTCGTCCAATGAGCAGTTCTTC. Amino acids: CASSYSPSSNEQFF.

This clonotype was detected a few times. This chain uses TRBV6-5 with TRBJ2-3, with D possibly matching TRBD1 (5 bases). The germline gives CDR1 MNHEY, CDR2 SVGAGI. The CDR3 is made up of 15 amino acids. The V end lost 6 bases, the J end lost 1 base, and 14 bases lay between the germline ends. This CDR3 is CASSLQGARTDTQYF. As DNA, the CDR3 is TGTGCCAGCAGCCTCCAAGGGGCGCGCACAGATACGCAGTATTTT.